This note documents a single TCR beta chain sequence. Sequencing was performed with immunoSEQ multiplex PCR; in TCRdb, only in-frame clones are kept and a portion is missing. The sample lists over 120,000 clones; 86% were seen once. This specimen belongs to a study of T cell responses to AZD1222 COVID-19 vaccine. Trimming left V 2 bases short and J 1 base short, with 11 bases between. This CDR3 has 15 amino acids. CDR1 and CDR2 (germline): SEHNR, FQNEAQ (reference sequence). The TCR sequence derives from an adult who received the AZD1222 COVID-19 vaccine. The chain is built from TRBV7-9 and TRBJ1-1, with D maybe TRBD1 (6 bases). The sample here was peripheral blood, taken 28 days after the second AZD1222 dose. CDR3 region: CASSLIGQSNTEAFF. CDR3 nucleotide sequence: TGTGCCAGCAGCTTAATCGGACAGTCGAACACTGAAGCTTTCTTT.